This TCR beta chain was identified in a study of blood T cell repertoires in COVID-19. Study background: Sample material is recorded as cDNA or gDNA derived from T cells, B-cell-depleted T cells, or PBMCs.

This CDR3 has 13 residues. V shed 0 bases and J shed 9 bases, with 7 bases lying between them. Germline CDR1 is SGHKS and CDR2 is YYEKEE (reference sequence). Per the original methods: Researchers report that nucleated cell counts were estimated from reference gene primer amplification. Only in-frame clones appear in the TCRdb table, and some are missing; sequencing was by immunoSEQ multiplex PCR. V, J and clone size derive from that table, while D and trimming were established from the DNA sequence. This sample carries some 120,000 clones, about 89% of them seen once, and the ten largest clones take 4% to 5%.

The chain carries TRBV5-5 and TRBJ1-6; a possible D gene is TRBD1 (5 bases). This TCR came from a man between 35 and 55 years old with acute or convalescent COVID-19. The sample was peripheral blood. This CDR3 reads CASSLAGGSPLHF. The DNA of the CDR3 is TGTGCCAGCAGCTTGGCCGGGGGTTCACCCCTCCACTTT.